The rows below give T cell receptor beta chains drawn from one sample of a study of CXCR3-negative and CXCR3-positive naive CD8 T cells. No DNA is given; TCRdb re-called the 5' RACE reads and lists each CDR3 protein once. Seen in this sample are 150,000 or so distinct CDR3 sequences; the ten most common clones hold just under 0.5%. Sequencing was done on a sample of naive CXCR3+ CD8+ T cells from blood. The receptors were sampled from a human donor in good health. Some clones in this sample may be carry-over from other donors' samples. The CDR3 runs from the conserved cysteine through the conserved F or W.

v_gene: TRBV12-3/TRBV12-4; j_gene: TRBJ2-1; CDR3aa: CASGLGLEQFF
v_gene: TRBV12-3/TRBV12-4; j_gene: TRBJ2-3; CDR3aa: CASSFWGGGIDTQYF
v_gene: TRBV12-3/TRBV12-4; j_gene: TRBJ2-3; CDR3aa: CASSLATSTDTQYF
v_gene: TRBV4-3; j_gene: TRBJ2-7; CDR3aa: CASSQDWTGPSYEQYF
v_gene: TRBV29-1; j_gene: TRBJ2-7; CDR3aa: CSVEDQGGDFEYEQYF
v_gene: TRBV7-8; j_gene: TRBJ2-7; CDR3aa: CASSLALAGSYEQYF
v_gene: TRBV3-1; j_gene: TRBJ2-1; CDR3aa: CASSQDGGTRFDEQFF
v_gene: TRBV5-1; j_gene: TRBJ2-2; CDR3aa: CASSFWTGGLTGELFF
v_gene: TRBV5-1; j_gene: TRBJ2-3; CDR3aa: CASSLAMDHTDTQYF
v_gene: TRBV7-3; j_gene: TRBJ2-2; CDR3aa: CASSLTGGTGELFF
v_gene: TRBV7-9; j_gene: TRBJ1-5; CDR3aa: CASSRTGDSNQPQHF
v_gene: TRBV3-1; j_gene: TRBJ2-7; CDR3aa: CASSQEGGGEQYF
v_gene: TRBV4-3; j_gene: TRBJ2-3; CDR3aa: CASSQDFSLDTQYF
v_gene: TRBV6-6; j_gene: TRBJ1-4; CDR3aa: CASSSQSGSNEKLFF
v_gene: TRBV7-8; j_gene: TRBJ2-5; CDR3aa: CASSFSGVVGETQYF
v_gene: TRBV13; j_gene: TRBJ2-7; CDR3aa: CASSAGGGLRSDEQYF
v_gene: TRBV7-3; j_gene: TRBJ2-7; CDR3aa: CASSLGVGLAYEQYF
v_gene: TRBV12-3/TRBV12-4; j_gene: TRBJ2-3; CDR3aa: CASSPRGDTQYF
v_gene: TRBV27; j_gene: TRBJ2-7; CDR3aa: CASSLNPGTHDQYF
v_gene: TRBV10-2; j_gene: TRBJ2-5; CDR3aa: CASTERGVQETQYF
v_gene: TRBV6-1; j_gene: TRBJ1-1; CDR3aa: CASSEDRGRTEAFF
v_gene: TRBV10-3; j_gene: TRBJ2-7; CDR3aa: CAISGEHSNEQYF
v_gene: TRBV5-1; j_gene: TRBJ2-2; CDR3aa: CASSPGLAGVVGELFF
v_gene: TRBV5-5; j_gene: TRBJ2-3; CDR3aa: CASSLIGLDTQYF
v_gene: TRBV12-3/TRBV12-4; j_gene: TRBJ2-7; CDR3aa: CASNLAGGTYEQYF
v_gene: TRBV6-2/TRBV6-3; j_gene: TRBJ2-1; CDR3aa: CASSYPQSLAYNEQFF
v_gene: TRBV13; j_gene: TRBJ1-3; CDR3aa: CASSDGTGNTDSGNTIYF
v_gene: TRBV9; j_gene: TRBJ2-5; CDR3aa: CASSAFKDRAVETQYF
v_gene: TRBV6-5; j_gene: TRBJ2-7; CDR3aa: CASSYRTDYEQYF
v_gene: TRBV12-3/TRBV12-4; j_gene: TRBJ2-5; CDR3aa: CASSTGGRRETQYF
v_gene: TRBV12-3/TRBV12-4; j_gene: TRBJ1-5; CDR3aa: CASSFLAQPRHF
v_gene: TRBV9; j_gene: TRBJ2-7; CDR3aa: CASSSRPGLAGDSPLEQYF
v_gene: TRBV13; j_gene: TRBJ2-1; CDR3aa: CASSLLAGSSYNEQFF
v_gene: TRBV29-1; j_gene: TRBJ2-1; CDR3aa: CSVLVGTSGRASEQFF
v_gene: TRBV12-3/TRBV12-4; j_gene: TRBJ2-1; CDR3aa: CASSSPGLAVYNEQFF
v_gene: TRBV27; j_gene: TRBJ2-1; CDR3aa: CASSFLAGGYNEQFF
v_gene: TRBV4-2; j_gene: TRBJ2-1; CDR3aa: CASSQSWGGYDNEQFF
v_gene: TRBV9; j_gene: TRBJ2-7; CDR3aa: CASSATGVGGYEQYF
v_gene: TRBV14; j_gene: TRBJ1-2; CDR3aa: CASSLRDSVYGYTF
v_gene: TRBV28; j_gene: TRBJ2-1; CDR3aa: CASKPLAGDHNEQFF
v_gene: TRBV29-1; j_gene: TRBJ2-2; CDR3aa: CSVVRVGGELFF
v_gene: TRBV4-3; j_gene: TRBJ1-2; CDR3aa: CASSQDRTQWAYGYTF
v_gene: TRBV27; j_gene: TRBJ1-2; CDR3aa: CASSFGGNYGYTF
v_gene: TRBV2; j_gene: TRBJ1-2; CDR3aa: CASSEGAGPWANYGYTF
v_gene: TRBV5-6; j_gene: TRBJ2-7; CDR3aa: CASSTQGGGYEQYF
v_gene: TRBV29-1; j_gene: TRBJ1-2; CDR3aa: CSVESQGPNYGYTF
v_gene: TRBV10-1; j_gene: TRBJ1-1; CDR3aa: CASSESHPGQGNTEAFF
v_gene: TRBV20-1; j_gene: TRBJ2-1; CDR3aa: CSAAGTDSYNEQFF
v_gene: TRBV27; j_gene: TRBJ1-1; CDR3aa: CASRQGGTEAFF
v_gene: TRBV7-2; j_gene: TRBJ1-2; CDR3aa: CASSLALTGIDYGYTF
v_gene: TRBV7-9; j_gene: TRBJ1-1; CDR3aa: CASSRAREAFF
v_gene: TRBV2; j_gene: TRBJ2-1; CDR3aa: CASSVSAASSYNEQFF
v_gene: TRBV9; j_gene: TRBJ2-1; CDR3aa: CASSGSRGNEQFF
v_gene: TRBV5-1; j_gene: TRBJ1-3; CDR3aa: CASSFDGIPQGSGNTIYF